In its sample, the clone carrying this T cell receptor (beta chain) was seen many times. The entry originates in a study of CD8 T cells in ankylosing spondylitis. TCRdb re-analysed the 5' RACE reads in MiXCR, keeping a single row per CDR3 protein. The repertoire holds roughly 150,000 distinct CDR3 sequences, approximately 10% seen once, with approximately 15% in the top ten. The V end lost 6 bases, the J end lost 4 bases, and 9 bases lay between the germline ends. The CDR3 runs 12 residues. The chain carries TRBV12-3 or TRBV12-4 and TRBJ1-1; TRBD1 might be the D (5 bases). This sequence originates from a female donor with ankylosing spondylitis or in good health (not recorded which). Sequencing was performed on blood, either unsorted or a sorted T cell fraction (not recorded which). The CDR3 coding sequence is TGTGCCAGCAGGTGGGGCGCCACTGAAGCTTTCTTT. Protein product: CASRWGATEAFF.